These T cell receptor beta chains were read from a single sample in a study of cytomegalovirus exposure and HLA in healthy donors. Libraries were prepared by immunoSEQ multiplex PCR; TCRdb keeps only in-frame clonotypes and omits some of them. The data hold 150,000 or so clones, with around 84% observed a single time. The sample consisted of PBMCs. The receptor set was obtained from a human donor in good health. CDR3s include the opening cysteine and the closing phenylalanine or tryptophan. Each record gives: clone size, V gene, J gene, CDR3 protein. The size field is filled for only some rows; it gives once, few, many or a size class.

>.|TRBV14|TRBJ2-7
CASSQEWGVVPPEQYF
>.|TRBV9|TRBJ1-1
CASSVETGRRGTFF
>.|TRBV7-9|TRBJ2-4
CASSPDGGRTDIQYF
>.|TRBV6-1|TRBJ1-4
CASSGTENEKLFF
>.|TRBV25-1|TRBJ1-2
CASSDYRARNGYTF
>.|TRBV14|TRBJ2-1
CASSRGLDSNYNEQFF
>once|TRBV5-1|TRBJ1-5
CASSRGQPNQPQHF
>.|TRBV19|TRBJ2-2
CASSMGGLAARWGELFF
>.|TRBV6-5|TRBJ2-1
CASSRGLPAYNEQFF
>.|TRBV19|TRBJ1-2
CASTTGSIDYGYTF
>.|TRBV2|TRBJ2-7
CASSRETYEQYF
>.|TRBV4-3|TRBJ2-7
CASSQRAGGTYEQYF
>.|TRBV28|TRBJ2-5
CASSFGTEETQYF
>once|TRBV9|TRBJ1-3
CASSVGGGNTIYF
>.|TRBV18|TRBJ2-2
CASSGLANTGELFF
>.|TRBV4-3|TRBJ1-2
CASSQGAGADSPANYGYTF